This TCR beta chain was recorded in a study of blood T cells in healthy people across ages. Study-wide findings and caveats: The diversity estimates, figures obtained from one million T cells, were considered underestimates. As age increased, TCR beta diversity per million T cells fell in a roughly linear fashion.

This clonotype was counted only a few times. Its antigen remains unidentified. Germline CDR1 is MNHEY and CDR2 is SVGEGT. The germline V and J ends were trimmed by 2 bases and 4 bases, with 12 bases remaining between them. The CDR3 totals 14 residues. Combining a sample-barcoded 5' primer with a J-beta primer mix, a second PCR ran for about 7 to 12 cycles. Tagging of each cDNA molecule was performed by a template-switch adaptor with 12 random nucleotides. TCRdb reanalysed the 5' RACE reads using MiXCR and keeps one entry per CDR3 protein. The sample carries about 830,000 distinct CDR3 sequences, roughly 60% recorded once.

The sequencing input was blood. V usage is TRBV6-2 or TRBV6-3 and J usage is TRBJ2-7; D is ambiguous. This sequence was found in a man between 25 and 39 years old in good health. The CDR3 reads CASSYHATSYEQYF. CDR3 in DNA: TGTGCCAGCAGTTACCACGCTACCTCGTACGAGCAGTACTTC.